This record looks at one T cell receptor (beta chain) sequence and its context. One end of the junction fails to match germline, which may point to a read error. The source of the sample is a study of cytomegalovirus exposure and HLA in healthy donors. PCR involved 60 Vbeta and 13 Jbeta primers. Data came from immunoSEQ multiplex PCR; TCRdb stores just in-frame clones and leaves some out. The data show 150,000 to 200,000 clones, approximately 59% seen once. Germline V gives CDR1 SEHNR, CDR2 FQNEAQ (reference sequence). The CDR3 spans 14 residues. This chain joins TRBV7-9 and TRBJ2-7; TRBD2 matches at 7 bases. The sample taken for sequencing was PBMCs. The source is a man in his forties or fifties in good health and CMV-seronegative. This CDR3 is CSSSPTSPYYEQYF. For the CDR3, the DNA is TGTTCCAGCAGCCCGACTAGCCCATACTACGAGCAGTACTTC. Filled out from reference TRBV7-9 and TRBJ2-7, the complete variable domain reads DTGVSQNPRHKITKRGQNVTFRCDPISEHNRLYWYRQTLGQGPEFLTYFQNEAQLEKSRLLSDRFSAERPKGSFSTLEIQRTEQGDSAMYLCSSSPTSPYYEQYFGPGTRLTVT.